This passage covers 30 T cell receptor beta chains from one sample sequenced in a study of identical twins. TCRdb re-derived calls from the 5' RACE reads in MiXCR, one entry per CDR3 protein. The sample has over 550,000 distinct CDR3 sequences, less than 9% seen once. The same data also contributed to another study, on yellow fever vaccine responses in identical twins.

Material for sequencing was PBMCs. The receptors here all came from a young woman in good health.

This clonotype was counted at least ten times. The chain combines TRBV20-1 with TRBJ2-1; TRBD2 agrees at 10 bases. There are 15 residues in the CDR3. The trim removed 5 bases at V and 4 bases at J, leaving 8 bases unmatched. The germline CDR1 and CDR2 sequences are DFQATT and SNEGSKA (reference sequence). Here the CDR3 reads CSALPLAGVYNEQFF. In DNA form, the CDR3 reads TGCAGTGCTCTCCCCCTAGCGGGAGTATACAATGAGCAGTTCTTC.

The V call is TRBV7-2, the J call TRBJ2-3; 11 bases are shared with TRBD2. The V gene's germline CDR1 is SGHTA and CDR2 FQGNSA. CDR3 length equals 17 residues. With V trimmed by 0 bases and J by 6 bases, 8 bases remained unmatched. CDR3 region: CASSLARLAGPGDTQYF. The CDR3 DNA reads as TGTGCCAGCAGCTTAGCCCGACTAGCGGGACCCGGCGATACGCAGTATTTT.

V usage is TRBV24-1 and J usage is TRBJ2-7; no clear D gene. Germline CDR1 is KGHDR and CDR2 is SFDVKD. The CDR3 totals 14 residues. The ends were cut back, 3 bases at V and 3 bases at J, with 11 bases in the middle. The CDR3 coding sequence is TGTGCCACCAGTGATCGCACGGACCGCTACGAGCAGTACTTC. As protein: CATSDRTDRYEQYF.

The chain joins TRBV9 to TRBJ2-3; 10 bases are shared with TRBD2. Germline loops: CDR1 SGDLS, CDR2 YYNGEE. The CDR3 contains 17 residues. Trimming at V came to 3 bases and at J to 2 bases, leaving 9 bases not matched to a gene. The CDR3 reads CASSALGLARNTDTQYF. For the CDR3, the DNA is TGTGCCAGCAGCGCCCTGGGACTAGCGAGAAACACAGATACGCAGTATTTT. The variable domain in full, completed from reference TRBV9 and TRBJ2-3, reads DSGVTQTPKHLITATGQRVTLRCSPRSGDLSVYWYQQSLDQGLQFLIQYYNGEERAKGNILERFSAQQFPDLHSELNLSSLELGDSALYFCASSALGLARNTDTQYFGPGTRLTVL.

At least ten counts were recorded for this clonotype. The chain joins TRBV20-1 to TRBJ2-7; D gene unclear. This CDR3 is built from 11 residues. V lost 0 bases and J 4 bases, leaving 4 bases between the germline ends. Germline CDR1 and CDR2: DFQATT and SNEGSKA (reference sequence). CDR3 bases: TGCAGTGCTAGAGACGGATACGAGCAGTACTTC. It translates to CSARDGYEQYF.

This clonotype showed up just a few times. This rearrangement joins TRBV12-3 or TRBV12-4 to TRBJ2-7; 11 nucleotides align to TRBD2. V lost 6 bases to trimming and J lost 6 bases; unmatched junction nucleotides: 10. This CDR3 contains 15 residues. The CDR3 nucleotides are TGTGCCAGCAGCCGCACTAGCGGGAGTCCCTTCGAGCAGTACTTC. This sequence encodes CASSRTSGSPFEQYF.

The chain combines TRBV27 with TRBJ2-2; D unclear. Germline CDR1 reads MNHEY; CDR2 reads SMNVEV (reference sequence). V was pared by 5 bases and J by 1 base, with 11 bases between. The CDR3 length is 15 residues. This chain's CDR3 is CASSPRLMNTGELFF. CDR3 nucleotides: TGTGCCAGCAGTCCCAGACTTATGAACACCGGGGAGCTGTTTTTT.

This clonotype was recorded a few times. The CDR3, as DNA: TGTGCCACCACCGATAGCGGGCTCACAGATACGCAGTATTTT. Encoded protein: CATTDSGLTDTQYF. This chain uses TRBV10-3 with TRBJ2-3, with TRBD2 matching 7 bases. V trimming: 10 bases; J trimming: 2 bases; junction bases outside the gene matches: 9. The CDR3 sequence is 14 residues long. The germline gives CDR1 ENHRY, CDR2 SYGVKD.

The chain joins TRBV5-1 to TRBJ2-3, with D unresolved. CDR1 SGHRS and CDR2 YFSETQ come from the germline V gene. The CDR3 contains 17 residues. Trimming removed 1 base from V and 5 bases from J, with 20 bases in between. The CDR3: CASSLTWALPVRDTQYF. The CDR3 nucleotides read TGCGCCAGCAGCTTGACCTGGGCCCTACCGGTGAGAGATACGCAGTATTTT.

This clonotype was recorded many times. The chain carries TRBV3-1 and TRBJ1-2, with D maybe TRBD1 (5 bases). Per germline, CDR1 LGHDT and CDR2 YNNKEL (reference sequence). This CDR3 region has 13 residues. Between the trimmed V and J ends, which lost 6 bases and 3 bases, there was a span of 11 bases. CDR3 bases: TGTGCCAGCAGGGGACGGCCGGACTATGGCTACACCTTC. Residues: CASRGRPDYGYTF.

This clonotype was seen a few times. The V gene is TRBV18, the J gene TRBJ1-1, with no clear D. The CDR3 length is 16 residues. Germline lookup yields CDR1 KGHSH and CDR2 LQKENI. Trimming cost V 0 bases and J 0 bases, with 11 bases left between them. The CDR3 coding sequence is TGTGCCAGCTCACCACCGGGCGTGGGCGTGAACACTGAAGCTTTCTTT. This translates into CASSPPGVGVNTEAFF.

The CDR3 here is CSAGGLAGPYEQYV. The CDR3 region has the DNA TGCAGTGCCGGCGGACTAGCGGGCCCCTACGAGCAGTACGTC. The V call is TRBV20-1, the J call TRBJ2-7; 11 nucleotides align to TRBD2. CDR1 is DFQATT, CDR2 SNEGSKA, per germline (reference sequence). After removal of 6 bases from V and 2 bases from J, the junction contained 6 bases not matched to a gene. This CDR3 has 14 amino acids.

The chain has TRBV29-1 and TRBJ2-1; no clear D gene. Trimming cost V 4 bases and J 8 bases, with 18 bases left between them. This CDR3 comprises 14 residues. From germline, CDR1 is SQVTM and CDR2 ANQGSEA. The chain's CDR3 is CSVVGPTHFYEQFF. CDR3 bases: TGCAGCGTTGTTGGACCCACGCATTTTTATGAGCAGTTCTTC.

The chain recombines TRBV10-3 with TRBJ2-3, with D tentatively TRBD1 or TRBD2 (6 bases each). Trimming took 10 bases from V and 0 from J, leaving 17 bases between them. The CDR3 totals 15 residues. Germline loops: CDR1 ENHRY, CDR2 SYGVKD. CDR3 protein: CASTSGGHSTDTQYF. The CDR3 region has the DNA TGTGCCAGCACGTCCGGGGGCCATAGCACAGATACGCAGTATTTT.

This clonotype has a count of ten or more. The CDR3 here is CASSPRGSNTEAFF. The CDR3 bases are TGTGCCAGCAGTCCCAGGGGGTCGAACACTGAAGCTTTCTTT. This chain joins TRBV7-6 and TRBJ1-1; 7 nucleotides align to TRBD1. The V gene end was trimmed by 6 bases and the J gene end by 1 base; junction bases not matched to a gene: 5. The CDR3 is made up of 14 amino acids. Looked up from germline, CDR1 is SGHVS and CDR2 is FNYEAQ. Together with reference TRBV7-6 and TRBJ1-1, the CDR3 gives the full variable domain: GAGVSQSPRYKVTKRGQDVALRCDPISGHVSLYWYRQALGQGPEFLTYFNYEAQQDKSGLPNDRFSAERPEGSISTLTIQRTEQRDSAMYRCASSPRGSNTEAFFGQGTRLTVV.

The J gene is TRBJ2-7, the V gene TRBV5-6; 10 bases align to TRBD1. V dropped 3 bases and J dropped 6; count of bases not matched to a gene: 9. This CDR3 comprises 15 residues. Germline V lookup: CDR1 SGHDT, CDR2 YYEEEE. The CDR3 reads CASSYELTGGGEQYF. In DNA form, the CDR3 reads TGTGCCAGCAGCTATGAATTGACAGGGGGCGGCGAGCAGTACTTC.

This clonotype was detected many times. The V call is TRBV12-3 or TRBV12-4, the J call TRBJ1-1; D gene uncertain. V lost 1 base and J lost 7, with 7 bases in between. This CDR3 has 12 residues. The CDR3 coding sequence is TGTGCCAGCAGTTTAGGAGTCAATGAAGCTTTCTTT. It specifies CASSLGVNEAFF.

The chain joins TRBV11-2 to TRBJ1-2; D gene unclear. The CDR3 consists of 14 residues. Germline assignment: CDR1 SGHAT and CDR2 FQNNGV. Between the trimmed V and J ends, which lost 1 base and 6 bases, there was a span of 12 bases. The CDR3 protein is CASSLGWQNNGYTF. CDR3 nucleotides: TGTGCCAGCAGCTTAGGTTGGCAAAACAATGGCTACACCTTC.

The chain carries TRBV20-1 and TRBJ2-1, with 13 positions matching TRBD2. CDR1 and CDR2 (germline): DFQATT, SNEGSKA (reference sequence). The CDR3 is 15 amino acids. Unmatched junction bases numbered 10, after V lost 6 bases and J lost 8 bases. The CDR3 region is CSARRLAGGPDEQFF. CDR3 DNA sequence: TGCAGTGCGAGAAGACTAGCGGGGGGTCCGGATGAGCAGTTCTTC.

This clonotype turned up a few times. The chain combines TRBV5-1 with TRBJ2-2; 7 nucleotides agree with TRBD1. CDR3 length: 15 amino acids. Trimming at V came to 2 bases and at J to 4 bases, leaving 5 bases not matched to a gene. Germline V lookup: CDR1 SGHRS, CDR2 YFSETQ. The CDR3 nucleotides are TGCGCCAGCAGCTTAGAGACAGGGTCCACCGGGGAGCTGTTTTTT. It is translated as CASSLETGSTGELFF.

This clonotype appeared many times. This chain joins TRBV6-1 and TRBJ1-2, with D unresolved. The CDR3 loop spans 10 amino acids. V lost 10 bases and J 4 bases, leaving 7 bases between the germline ends. CDR1 and CDR2 from the germline V gene are MNHNS and SASEGT. The chain's CDR3 is CAIYGYGYTF. CDR3 nucleotide sequence: TGTGCCATCTACGGCTATGGCTACACCTTC.

The table lists this clonotype with a few counts. The genes are TRBV11-2 and TRBJ1-1; 9 bases match TRBD1. CDR1 and CDR2 (germline): SGHAT, FQNNGV. V shed 3 bases and J 4 bases; nucleotides not matched to a gene: 3. The CDR3 is made up of 14 amino acids. CDR3 bases: TGTGCCAGCAGCTTCGGACAGGGGAGCACTGAAGCTTTCTTT. Residues: CASSFGQGSTEAFF.

V gene TRBV11-2 combines with J gene TRBJ2-1; TRBD1 matches 10 bases. The CDR3 runs to 18 residues. The trim removed 5 bases at V and 8 bases at J, leaving 18 bases unmatched. Per germline, CDR1 SGHAT and CDR2 FQNNGV. The CDR3 DNA reads as TGTGCCAGCAGCGGTCCCGGGACAGGGGCCATAAGTTGGGATGAGCAGTTCTTC. As protein: CASSGPGTGAISWDEQFF. Full variable domain (outside the CDR3, taken from reference TRBV11-2 and TRBJ2-1): EAGVAQSPRYKIIEKRQSVAFWCNPISGHATLYWYQQILGQGPKLLIQFQNNGVVDDSQLPKDRFSAERLKGVDSTLKIQPAKLEDSAVYLCASSGPGTGAISWDEQFFGPGTRLTVL.

This clonotype was detected only a few times. This chain links TRBV15 with TRBJ2-3, with a possible D match to TRBD2 (6 bases). CDR3 size: 14 residues. Trimming pared 1 base from V and 10 bases from J, leaving 15 bases between. CDR1 LNHNV and CDR2 YYDKDF come from the germline V gene (reference sequence). In DNA form, the CDR3 reads TGTGCCACCAGCAGAGCGACCCTGCGGGGATCGCAGTATTTT. Translating gives CATSRATLRGSQYF.

This clonotype was detected ten times or more. The gene calls are TRBV12-3 or TRBV12-4 and TRBJ2-2; D is undetermined. This CDR3 is 13 amino acids long. Trimming stripped 2 bases from V and 8 bases from J, with 9 bases between. The chain's CDR3 is CASSLTERGELFF. The CDR3 DNA is TGTGCCAGCAGTTTAACGGAGAGAGGGGAGCTGTTTTTT.

The DNA of the CDR3 is TGCGCCAGCAGCTTGGAGGCGGCTAACTATGGCTACACCTTC. As protein: CASSLEAANYGYTF. The chain joins TRBV5-1 to TRBJ1-2; D is undetermined. CDR3 length: 14 amino acids. Trimming cost V 0 bases and J 0 bases, with 6 bases left between them. Germline lookup yields CDR1 SGHRS and CDR2 YFSETQ.

A few counts support this clonotype. This chain uses TRBV6-5 with TRBJ1-1; D is unresolved. This CDR3 region has 14 residues. Trimming pared 2 bases from V and 1 base from J, leaving 8 bases between. Germline CDR1 reads MNHEY; CDR2 reads SVGAGI. The DNA for the CDR3 is TGTGCCAGCAGTTACACCGACGGGAACACTGAAGCTTTCTTT. It specifies CASSYTDGNTEAFF.

This clonotype has a handful of counts. The chain carries TRBV3-1 and TRBJ2-3, with 7 bases fitting TRBD1. This CDR3 has 14 residues. The germline V gene has CDR1 LGHDT and CDR2 YNNKEL (reference sequence). V lost 4 bases and J lost 5; bases outside the gene matches: 6. DNA for the CDR3: TGTGCCAGCAGCCGGGACAGTGCATTAGATACGCAGTATTTT. Amino acid sequence: CASSRDSALDTQYF.

The J gene is TRBJ2-7, the V gene TRBV6-5; D tentatively fits TRBD1 or TRBD2 (5 bases each). The CDR3 consists of 14 residues. V lost 0 bases, J lost 4 bases, and 10 bases lay in between. CDR1 MNHEY and CDR2 SVGAGI come from the germline V gene. CDR3 sequence: CASSYSWDGYEQYF. CDR3 bases: TGTGCCAGCAGTTACTCCTGGGACGGATACGAGCAGTACTTC.

This clonotype was observed a handful of times. This chain joins TRBV20-1 and TRBJ2-1; 8 bases fit TRBD2. V shed 3 bases and J 4 bases; nucleotides not matched to a gene: 5. Germline V gene sequence: CDR1 DFQATT, CDR2 SNEGSKA (reference sequence). The CDR3 covers 14 residues. The CDR3 loop is CSARSGGPYNEQFF. The CDR3, as DNA: TGCAGTGCTAGGAGCGGGGGACCTTACAATGAGCAGTTCTTC.